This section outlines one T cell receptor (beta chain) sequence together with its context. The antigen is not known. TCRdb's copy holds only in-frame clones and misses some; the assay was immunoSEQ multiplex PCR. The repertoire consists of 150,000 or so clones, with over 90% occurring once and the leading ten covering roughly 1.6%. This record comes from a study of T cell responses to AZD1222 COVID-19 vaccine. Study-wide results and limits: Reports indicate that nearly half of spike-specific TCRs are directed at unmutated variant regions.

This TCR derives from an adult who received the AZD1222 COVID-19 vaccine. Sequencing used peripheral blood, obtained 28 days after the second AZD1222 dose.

The CDR3 nucleotides are TGTGCCAGCAGCCCCCCCCGTACCGGGGAGCTGTTTTTT. Translating gives CASSPPRTGELFF. The chain carries TRBV7-3 and TRBJ2-2; D is uncertain. The CDR3 extends over 13 amino acids. The ends were cut back, 5 bases at V and 5 bases at J, with 9 bases in the middle. Per the germline V gene, CDR1 is SGHTA and CDR2 is FQGTGA.